Described below is a single TCR beta chain sequence and its context. Its cognate antigen is unknown. The CDR3 runs 16 residues. The germline V gene encodes CDR1 MNHNS and CDR2 SASEGT. Trimming stripped 3 bases from V and 0 bases from J, with 12 bases between. PCR used 60 Vbeta primers and 13 Jbeta primers. TCRdb's copy holds only in-frame clones and misses some; the assay was immunoSEQ multiplex PCR. This sample has around 120,000 clones; more than 70% occur once, and the top ten carry roughly 16%. This sample was taken from a study of cytomegalovirus exposure and HLA in healthy donors. Study-wide results and caveats: Many donors carried some public TCRs, although rarity characterized most TCR sequences. The study assumed roughly uniform donor sequencing depth for presence/absence analyses.

Material for sequencing was PBMCs. The rearrangement uses TRBV6-1 and TRBJ1-3, with D perhaps TRBD1 (6 bases). The source of this sequence is a man aged 50-59 years in good health and CMV-seropositive. The CDR3 reads CASSDALGASGNTIYF. CDR3 nucleotide sequence: TGTGCCAGCAGTGACGCCTTGGGGGCCTCTGGAAACACCATATATTTT.